This record covers a single T cell receptor beta chain. Its antigen is not known. This sample was taken from a study of graft-versus-host responses after intestinal transplantation. Background on the study: Each recipient received anti-thymocyte globulin induction, then tacrolimus and steroids for about 3 years.

Regarding the study as a whole: Graft-donor T cell macrochimerism coincided with high graft-versus-host to host-versus-graft clonal ratios in allografts. Among circulating GvH clones, peak levels were associated with early post-transplant declines in HvG clones.

The CDR3 consists of 16 residues. The germline gives CDR1 SGHDT, CDR2 YYEEEE. V dropped 3 bases and J dropped 3 bases, with 16 bases sitting between them. This table comes from immunoSEQ multiplex PCR, and its TCRdb copy is limited to in-frame clones, with some not included. The data contain 95,000 to 110,000 clones, approximately 84% of them singletons. This TCR derives from a human donor who received an intestinal transplant. The chain links TRBV5-6 to TRBJ2-1, with D uncertain. The starting material was unstimulated CD4+ T cells sorted from spleen or lymph node cells, obtained before intestinal transplant. CDR3 loop: CASSYPGHKDYNEQFF. Written as DNA, the CDR3 is TGTGCCAGCAGCTATCCGGGCCACAAGGACTACAATGAGCAGTTCTTC. Full variable domain (missing parts from reference TRBV5-6 and TRBJ2-1): DAGVTQSPTHLIKTRGQQVTLRCSPKSGHDTVSWYQQALGQGPQFIFQYYEEEERQRGNFPDRFSGHQFPNYSSELNVNALLLGDSALYLCASSYPGHKDYNEQFFGPGTRLTVL.